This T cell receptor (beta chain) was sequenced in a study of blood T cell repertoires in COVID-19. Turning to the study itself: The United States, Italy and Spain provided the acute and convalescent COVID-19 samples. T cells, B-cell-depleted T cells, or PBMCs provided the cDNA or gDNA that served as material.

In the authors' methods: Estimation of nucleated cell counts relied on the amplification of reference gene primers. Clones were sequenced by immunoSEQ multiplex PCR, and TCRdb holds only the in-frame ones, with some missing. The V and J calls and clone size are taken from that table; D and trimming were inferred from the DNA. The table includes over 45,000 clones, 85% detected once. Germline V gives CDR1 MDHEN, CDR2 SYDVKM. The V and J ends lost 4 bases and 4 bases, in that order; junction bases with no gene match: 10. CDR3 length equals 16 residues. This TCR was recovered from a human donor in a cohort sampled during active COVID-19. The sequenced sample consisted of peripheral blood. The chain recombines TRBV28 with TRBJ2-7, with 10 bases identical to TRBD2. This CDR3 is CASSSTSAGGLYEQYF. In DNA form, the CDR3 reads TGTGCCAGCAGTTCCACATCAGCGGGAGGGCTTTACGAGCAGTACTTC. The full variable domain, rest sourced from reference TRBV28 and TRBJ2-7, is DVKVTQSSRYLVKRTGEKVFLECVQDMDHENMFWYRQDPGLGLRLIYFSYDVKMKEKGDIPEGYSVSREKKERFSLILESASTNQTSMYLCASSSTSAGGLYEQYFGPGTRLTVT.